This T cell receptor beta chain was profiled in a study of blood T cell repertoires in COVID-19. Study as a whole: Acute and convalescent COVID-19 samples came from the United States, Italy and Spain. In each case, the material was cDNA or gDNA derived from T cells, B-cell-depleted T cells, or PBMCs.

The V gene's germline CDR1 is LNHDA and CDR2 SQIVND (reference sequence). The trim removed 6 bases at V and 2 bases at J, leaving 2 bases unmatched. The CDR3 contains 14 residues. Authors' methods: Reference gene primer amplification yielded estimated nucleated cell counts. Assay used: immunoSEQ multiplex PCR; TCRdb lists only in-frame clones, some missing. For V, J and clone size, that table is used; D and trimming come from the DNA. This table holds roughly 300,000 clones, more than 75% found once. The source material was peripheral blood. The rearrangement links TRBV19 to TRBJ2-1; the match to TRBD2 covers 9 bases. This TCR came from a woman between 45 and 60 years old who had recovered from COVID-19. The CDR3 sequence is CASSPSGTYNEQFF. The DNA for the CDR3 is TGTGCCAGTAGCCCTAGCGGGACCTACAATGAGCAGTTCTTC.